One and the same sample provided the 22 T cell receptor beta chains below, sequenced in a study of blood T cells in healthy people across ages (dated by TCRdb to between 2014 and 2017). Libraries were prepared through 5' RACE. Sequenced on an Illumina HiSeq 2500. A second PCR of roughly 7 to 11 cycles was performed with a sample-barcoded 5' primer and a J-beta primer mix. Starting from the raw public reads, TCRdb applied fastp trimming at Q25, assembled clones with MiXCR and retained in-frame beta chains. For every CDR3 protein sequence, its rows merge into one entry that carries the most common genes and DNA. The sample table shows hundreds of thousands of distinct CDR3 sequences, and approximately 21% are seen once. Jointly, the top ten make up 3% to 4% of the sample. Material: blood. The origin of the receptors is a man aged 65 to 85 in good health.

In its sample, this clonotype was seen a few times. This rearrangement joins TRBV4-1 to TRBJ2-1, with D tentatively TRBD1 or TRBD2 (5 bases each). V was pared by 0 bases and J by 5 bases, with 11 bases between. This CDR3 is built from 15 residues. The germline gives CDR1 MGHRA, CDR2 YSYEKL. The CDR3 DNA reads TGCGCCAGCAGCCAAGAATGGGACGCCCACAATGAGCAGTTCTTC. Its protein product is CASSQEWDAHNEQFF.

The V gene is TRBV10-3, the J gene TRBJ1-1; 8 positions match TRBD1. CDR1 and CDR2 (germline): ENHRY, SYGVKD. V lost 8 bases, J lost 5 bases, and 13 bases stayed unmatched. This CDR3 is 15 amino acids long. CDR3 in amino acids: CAIGKVQGVSTEAFF. CDR3 sequence (DNA): TGTGCCATCGGCAAGGTACAGGGGGTTTCAACTGAAGCTTTCTTT.

The rearrangement links TRBV20-1 to TRBJ2-5; 7 bases are a match to TRBD2. Germline CDR1 and CDR2: DFQATT and SNEGSKA (reference sequence). The trim removed 6 bases at V and 5 bases at J, leaving 15 bases unmatched. CDR3 length: 15 residues. The CDR3 bases are TGCAGTGCCATCCCTCTCGGGAGGAGCCTGGAGACCCAGTACTTC. This translates into CSAIPLGRSLETQYF.

This clonotype was seen a few times. The rearrangement links TRBV15 to TRBJ2-5; 8 bases fit TRBD1. The trim removed 6 bases at V and 4 bases at J, leaving 7 bases unmatched. This CDR3 comprises 14 residues. Germline CDR1 reads LNHNV; CDR2 reads YYDKDF (reference sequence). The CDR3 region is CATSPGQGSETQYF. Written as DNA, the CDR3 is TGTGCCACCAGTCCCGGACAGGGATCAGAGACCCAGTACTTC.

This clonotype occurred once. The chain couples TRBV5-1 to TRBJ1-1; D gene uncertain. Germline V gene lookup returns CDR1 SGHRS and CDR2 YFSETQ. CDR3 length equals 16 residues. V was shortened by 4 bases and J by 0 bases, with 16 bases between the two germline ends. The CDR3 DNA sequence: TGCGCCAGCAGCGGAGGCTTTTTAGGATTGAACACTGAAGCTTTCTTT. It is translated as CASSGGFLGLNTEAFF.

This clonotype has more than one count but fewer than ten. The chain couples TRBV5-1 to TRBJ2-7; D is unresolved. Per the germline V gene, CDR1 is SGHRS and CDR2 is YFSETQ. CDR3 length: 14 amino acids. Trimming removed 2 bases from V and 3 bases from J, with 12 bases in between. CDR3 protein: CASSFTDLNYEQYF. CDR3 nucleotides: TGCGCCAGCAGCTTTACAGACCTCAACTACGAGCAGTACTTC.

The rearrangement joins TRBV6-1 to TRBJ1-2, with 9 positions matching TRBD1. Germline V gives CDR1 MNHNS, CDR2 SASEGT. Trimming cost V 2 bases and J 4 bases; bases outside gene matches: 11. The CDR3 is made up of 17 amino acids. The CDR3 spells CASSEYLNDRGGYGYTF. For the CDR3, the DNA is TGTGCCAGCAGTGAATATCTTAATGACAGGGGGGGCTATGGCTACACCTTC.

This clonotype came up a few times. This chain joins TRBV20-1 and TRBJ2-1, with D perhaps TRBD1 (5 bases). Trimming cost V 6 bases and J 6 bases, with 18 bases left between them. Germline loops: CDR1 DFQATT, CDR2 SNEGSKA (reference sequence). The CDR3 totals 14 residues. The CDR3 sequence: CSALVDTRGNEQFF. In nucleotides, the CDR3 is TGCAGTGCCTTAGTGGACACAAGGGGCAATGAGCAGTTCTTC.

The chain combines TRBV11-2 with TRBJ2-7, with 8 nucleotides matching TRBD1. The CDR3 is made up of 15 amino acids. Germline V lookup: CDR1 SGHAT, CDR2 FQNNGV. The V and J ends lost 1 base and 4 bases, in that order; junction bases with no gene match: 6. Written as DNA, the CDR3 is TGTGCCAGCAGCTTAGTAGGCAGGGGGCGGTACGAGCAGTACTTC. Its translation: CASSLVGRGRYEQYF.

This clonotype was observed many times. This chain links TRBV18 with TRBJ2-1; the match to TRBD2 covers 9 bases. This CDR3 spans 16 amino acids. Germline V gene lookup returns CDR1 KGHSH and CDR2 LQKENI. V lost 3 bases to trimming and J lost 3 bases; unmatched junction nucleotides: 6. CDR3 sequence: CASSPELAGFYNEQFF. Here the CDR3 DNA reads TGTGCCAGCTCACCTGAACTAGCGGGCTTCTACAATGAGCAGTTCTTC.

This clonotype was seen more than once but under ten times. V is TRBV15 and J is TRBJ2-5; 9 nucleotides line up with TRBD2. This CDR3 contains 13 residues. Trimming at V came to 3 bases and at J to 4 bases, leaving 0 bases not matched to a gene. CDR1 LNHNV and CDR2 YYDKDF come from the germline V gene (reference sequence). Here the CDR3 reads CATSRGLAETQYF. DNA for the CDR3: TGTGCCACCAGCAGGGGACTAGCAGAGACCCAGTACTTC.

V usage is TRBV12-3 or TRBV12-4 and J usage is TRBJ2-5; 7 bases fit TRBD2. V trimming: 5 bases; J trimming: 7 bases; junction bases outside the gene matches: 10. This CDR3 comprises 14 residues. CDR3: CASSQLARVGTQYF. For the CDR3, the DNA is TGTGCCAGCAGTCAACTAGCGCGGGTAGGGACCCAGTACTTC.

This clonotype turned up a few times. The chain combines TRBV12-3 or TRBV12-4 with TRBJ2-1; 11 bases fit TRBD2. The CDR3 is made up of 16 amino acids. Germline trimming cut 6 bases from V and 7 bases from J; bases unmatched to any gene: 11. CDR3 residues: CASRPRTSGSLNEQFF. The CDR3 region has the DNA TGTGCCAGCAGGCCACGAACTAGCGGGAGTTTGAATGAGCAGTTCTTC.

The J gene is TRBJ2-4, the V gene TRBV5-1; TRBD2 might be the D (5 bases). V was pared by 0 bases and J by 8 bases, with 6 bases between. The CDR3 is 12 residues long. Germline V gene lookup returns CDR1 SGHRS and CDR2 YFSETQ. The CDR3 is CASSLERDIQYF. The CDR3 DNA sequence: TGCGCCAGCAGCTTGGAGAGGGACATTCAGTACTTC.

V is TRBV20-1 and J is TRBJ1-2; the match to TRBD1 covers 7 bases. The CDR3 spans 14 residues. With V trimmed by 4 bases and J by 5 bases, 10 bases remained unmatched. Germline V gene data show CDR1 as DFQATT and CDR2 as SNEGSKA (reference sequence). The DNA of the CDR3 is TGCAGTGCTATGGCCCTTGACAGGGTGTATGGCTACACCTTC. Residues: CSAMALDRVYGYTF.

The V gene is TRBV20-1, the J gene TRBJ2-1; D is possibly TRBD2 (5 bases). The CDR3 length is 14 residues. The germline V gene encodes CDR1 DFQATT and CDR2 SNEGSKA (reference sequence). The ends were cut back, 0 bases at V and 6 bases at J, with 12 bases in the middle. Here the CDR3 DNA reads TGCAGTGCTAGAGAAGGTAGCGCTTTCAATGAGCAGTTCTTC. Protein sequence: CSAREGSAFNEQFF.

This clonotype was observed a few times. A junction boundary mismatches the germline segment, possibly from a read error. The chain has TRBV6-2 or TRBV6-3 and TRBJ2-5; TRBD1 matches at 10 bases. CDR1 and CDR2 from the germline V gene are MNHEY and SVGEGT. The CDR3 totals 15 residues. CDR3 coding DNA: TGTGCCAGCAGTTACGGACAGGGGGGGTTATCCGCGCAGTGCTTC. This translates into CASSYGQGGLSAQCF.

V is TRBV4-1 and J is TRBJ1-2; unclear D gene. CDR3 length: 15 residues. The V end lost 0 bases, the J end lost 3 bases, and 11 bases lay between the germline ends. Germline V CDR1 and CDR2: MGHRA, YSYEKL. CDR3 protein: CASSQDPGLHYGYTF. CDR3 coding DNA: TGCGCCAGCAGCCAAGATCCCGGGCTACACTATGGCTACACCTTC.

This clonotype was detected only a few times. V and J are TRBV28 and TRBJ2-1, with 9 bases identical to TRBD1. The DNA matches TRBJ2-7 better at its end, which makes the J call doubtful. CDR3 size: 14 residues. Germline V lookup: CDR1 MDHEN, CDR2 SYDVKM. The CDR3 nucleotides read TGTGCCAGCAGCGCGTGGGACAGGGTCTACGAGCAGTACTTC. Protein product: CASSAWDRVYEQYF.

This clonotype was seen at least ten times. V and J are TRBV5-5 and TRBJ2-1, with D tentatively TRBD1 or TRBD2 (5 bases each). The CDR3 contains 18 residues. CDR1 is SGHKS and CDR2 is YYEKEE in the germline V gene (reference sequence). Trimming removed 2 bases from V and 7 bases from J, with 25 bases in between. CDR3 sequence reads: CASSFTNLRDGFMNEQFF. For the CDR3, the DNA is TGTGCCAGCAGCTTTACAAACCTCCGGGACGGCTTTATGAATGAGCAGTTCTTC.

This clonotype was counted a few times. The rearrangement joins TRBV28 to TRBJ1-3, with D perhaps TRBD1 (5 bases). Deletions cut 6 bases from V and 3 bases from J, with 9 bases between. The germline V gene has CDR1 MDHEN and CDR2 SYDVKM. CDR3 length: 13 amino acids. The DNA for the CDR3 is TGTGCCAGCAGGGTGGGGGTTGGAAACACCATATATTTT. It translates to CASRVGVGNTIYF.

This clonotype was seen more than once but under ten times. The rearrangement links TRBV5-1 to TRBJ2-7; D is undetermined. Per germline, CDR1 SGHRS and CDR2 YFSETQ. CDR3 length: 15 amino acids. The ends were cut back, 0 bases at V and 2 bases at J, with 12 bases in the middle. In nucleotides, the CDR3 is TGCGCCAGCAGCTTGGGATCGACTGCAACCTACGAGCAGTACTTC. Translated: CASSLGSTATYEQYF.